The clone carrying this T cell receptor (beta chain) was picked up many times. This sample was taken from a study of Graves' ophthalmopathy and Graves' hyperthyroidism. The sequenced template was RNA, covering the TCR beta CDR3 region. After a first-round RT-PCR with HTBI primers, a second-round multiplex PCR was run. From the multiplex PCR reads, TCRdb called clonotypes with MiXCR, one entry per CDR3 protein. The sample lists approximately 1.2 million distinct CDR3 sequences, 35% to 40% occurring once. What was sequenced was peripheral blood or thyroid tissue (not recorded which). The receptor was isolated from an adult man with Graves' hyperthyroidism.

The DNA for the CDR3 is TGCAGTGCTAGAGATCTAAAGACTCCTGCCTACGAGCAGTACTTC. Amino acid sequence: CSARDLKTPAYEQYF. This chain joins TRBV20-1 and TRBJ2-7, with D unresolved. Looked up from germline, CDR1 is DFQATT and CDR2 is SNEGSKA (reference sequence). Between the trimmed V and J ends, which lost 0 bases and 2 bases, there was a span of 14 bases. The CDR3 loop spans 15 amino acids.